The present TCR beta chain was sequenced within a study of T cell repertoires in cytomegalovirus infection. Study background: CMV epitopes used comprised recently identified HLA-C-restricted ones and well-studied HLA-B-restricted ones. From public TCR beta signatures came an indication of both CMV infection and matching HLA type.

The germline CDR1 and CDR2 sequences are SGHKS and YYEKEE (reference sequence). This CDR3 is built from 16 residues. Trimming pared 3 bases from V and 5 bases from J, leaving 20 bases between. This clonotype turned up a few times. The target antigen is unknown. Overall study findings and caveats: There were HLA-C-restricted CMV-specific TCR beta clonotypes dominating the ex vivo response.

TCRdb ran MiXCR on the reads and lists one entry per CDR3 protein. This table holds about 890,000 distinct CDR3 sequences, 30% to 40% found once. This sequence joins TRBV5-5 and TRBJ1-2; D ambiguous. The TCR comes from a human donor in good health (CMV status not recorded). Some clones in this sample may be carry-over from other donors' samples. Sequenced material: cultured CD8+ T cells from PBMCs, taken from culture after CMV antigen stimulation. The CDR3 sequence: CASSSEWTPSEYGYTF. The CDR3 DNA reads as TGTGCCAGCAGCTCGGAGTGGACCCCCAGCGAATATGGCTACACCTTC.